The sequence of this T cell receptor (beta chain) was determined in a study of T cells in Graves' hyperthyroidism and ophthalmopathy. The cohort's ophthalmopathy patients, a group with duration under 3 months, had a Clinical Activity Score of at least 3 and a NOSPECS grade of at least 4. RNA transcripts served as the template for amplifying TCR beta CDR3 regions. In the first-round RT-PCR of the TCR CDR3, the HTBI primer set was used. One entry per CDR3 protein, called by TCRdb with MiXCR from the multiplex PCR reads. Of 50,000 to 75,000 distinct CDR3 sequences listed, just under 50% are singletons. CDR3 length: 14 amino acids. Germline loops: CDR1 SQVTM, CDR2 ANQGSEA. V lost 6 bases and J lost 4, with 16 bases in between.

This sequence joins TRBV29-1 and TRBJ1-3, with TRBD1 as a possible D gene (5 bases). Sequences were obtained from blood. The clonotype was recovered from a woman aged 25 to 39 with Graves' ophthalmopathy. CDR3 protein: CSVGRRGSGNTIYF. The CDR3 bases are TGCAGCGTGGGGCGACGGGGTTCGGGAAACACCATATATTTT.